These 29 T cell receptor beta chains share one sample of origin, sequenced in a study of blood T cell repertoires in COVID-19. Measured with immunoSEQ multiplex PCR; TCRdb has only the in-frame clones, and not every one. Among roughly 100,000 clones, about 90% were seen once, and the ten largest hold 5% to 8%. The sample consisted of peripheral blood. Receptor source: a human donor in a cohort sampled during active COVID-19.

The CDR3 sequence is CASSLGQGVYQPQHF. The CDR3 DNA follows: TGTGCCAGCAGCTTAGGACAGGGGGTCTATCAGCCCCAGCATTTT. The chain is built from TRBV7-2 and TRBJ1-5; 9 bases align to TRBD1. After removal of 1 base from V and 5 bases from J, the junction contained 3 bases not matched to a gene. Germline V CDR1 and CDR2: SGHTA, FQGNSA. The CDR3 sequence is 15 residues long.

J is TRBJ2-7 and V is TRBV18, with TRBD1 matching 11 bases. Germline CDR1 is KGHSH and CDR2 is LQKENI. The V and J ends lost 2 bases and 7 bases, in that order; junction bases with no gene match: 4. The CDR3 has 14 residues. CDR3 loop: CASSPGTGGDEQYF. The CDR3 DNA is TGTGCCAGCTCACCAGGGACAGGGGGTGATGAGCAGTACTTC.

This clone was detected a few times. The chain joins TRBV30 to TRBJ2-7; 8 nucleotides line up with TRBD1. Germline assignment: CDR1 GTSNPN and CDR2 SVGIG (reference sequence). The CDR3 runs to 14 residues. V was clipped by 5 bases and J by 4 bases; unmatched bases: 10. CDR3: CAWGEDRDAYEQYF. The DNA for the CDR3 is TGTGCCTGGGGAGAGGACAGGGATGCTTACGAGCAGTACTTC.

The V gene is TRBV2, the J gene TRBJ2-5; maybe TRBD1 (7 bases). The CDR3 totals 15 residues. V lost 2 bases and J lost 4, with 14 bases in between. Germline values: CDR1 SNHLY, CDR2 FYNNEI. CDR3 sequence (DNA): TGTGCCAGCAGTGAAATGGCTCAGGGGGGAGAGACCCAGTACTTC. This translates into CASSEMAQGGETQYF.

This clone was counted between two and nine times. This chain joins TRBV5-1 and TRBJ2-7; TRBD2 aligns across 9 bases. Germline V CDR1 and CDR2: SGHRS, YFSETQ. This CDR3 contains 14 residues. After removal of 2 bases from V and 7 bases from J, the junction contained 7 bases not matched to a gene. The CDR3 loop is CASSFTSGSREQYF. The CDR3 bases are TGCGCCAGCAGCTTCACTAGCGGGTCTCGGGAGCAGTACTTC.

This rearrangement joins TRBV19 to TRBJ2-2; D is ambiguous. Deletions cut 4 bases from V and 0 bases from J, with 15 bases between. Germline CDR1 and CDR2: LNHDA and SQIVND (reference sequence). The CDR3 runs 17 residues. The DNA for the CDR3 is TGTGCCAGTAGTACATCCAGGTCGTCCTCGAACACCGGGGAGCTGTTTTTT. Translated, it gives CASSTSRSSSNTGELFF.

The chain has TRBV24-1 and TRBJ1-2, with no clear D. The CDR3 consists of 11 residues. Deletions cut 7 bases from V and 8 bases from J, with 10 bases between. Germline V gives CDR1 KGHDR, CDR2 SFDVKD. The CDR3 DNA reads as TGTGCCACCAGCGACCGAGGAGGCTACACCTTC. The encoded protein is CATSDRGGYTF.

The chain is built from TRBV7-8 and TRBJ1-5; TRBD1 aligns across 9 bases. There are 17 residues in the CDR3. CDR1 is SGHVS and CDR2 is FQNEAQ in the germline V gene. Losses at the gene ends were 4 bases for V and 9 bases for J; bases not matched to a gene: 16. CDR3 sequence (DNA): TGTGCCAGCAGCTCCCTCCCCCGGGGACAGGGAAAATGGCCCCAGCATTTT. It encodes CASSSLPRGQGKWPQHF.

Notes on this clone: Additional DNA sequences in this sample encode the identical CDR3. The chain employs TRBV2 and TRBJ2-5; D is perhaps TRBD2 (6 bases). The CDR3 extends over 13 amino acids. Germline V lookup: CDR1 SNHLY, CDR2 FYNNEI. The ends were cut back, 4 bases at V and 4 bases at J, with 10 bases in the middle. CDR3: CASSGGGAETQYF. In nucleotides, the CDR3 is TGTGCCAGCAGTGGAGGAGGGGCAGAGACCCAGTACTTC.

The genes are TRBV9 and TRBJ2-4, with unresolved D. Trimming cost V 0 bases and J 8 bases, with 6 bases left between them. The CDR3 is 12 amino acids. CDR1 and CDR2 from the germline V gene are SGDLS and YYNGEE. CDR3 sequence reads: CASSVDPYIQYF. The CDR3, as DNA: TGTGCCAGCAGCGTAGATCCGTACATTCAGTACTTC.

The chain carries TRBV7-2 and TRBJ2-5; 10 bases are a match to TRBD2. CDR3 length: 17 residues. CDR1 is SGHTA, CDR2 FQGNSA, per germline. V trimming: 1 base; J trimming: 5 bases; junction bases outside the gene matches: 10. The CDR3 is CASSLVRLAGVPETQYF. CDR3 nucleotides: TGTGCCAGCAGCTTAGTTCGCCTAGCGGGAGTCCCGGAGACCCAGTACTTC.

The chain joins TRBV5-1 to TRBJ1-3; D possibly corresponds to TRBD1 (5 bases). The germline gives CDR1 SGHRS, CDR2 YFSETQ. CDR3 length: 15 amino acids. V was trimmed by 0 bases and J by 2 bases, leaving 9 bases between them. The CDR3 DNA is TGCGCCAGCAGCTTGGGGGGCCGAACTGGAAACACCATATATTTT. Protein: CASSLGGRTGNTIYF.

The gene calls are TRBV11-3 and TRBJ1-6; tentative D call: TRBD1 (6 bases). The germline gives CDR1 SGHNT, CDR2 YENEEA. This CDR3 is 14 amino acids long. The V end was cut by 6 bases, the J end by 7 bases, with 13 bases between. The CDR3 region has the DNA TGTGCCAGCAGGCTACAGGGAATCAATTCACCCCTCCACTTT. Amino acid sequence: CASRLQGINSPLHF.

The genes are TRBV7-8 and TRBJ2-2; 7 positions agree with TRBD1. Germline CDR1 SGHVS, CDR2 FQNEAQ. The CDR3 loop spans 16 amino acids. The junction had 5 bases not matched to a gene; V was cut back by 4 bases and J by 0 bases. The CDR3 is CASSYYGTANTGELFF. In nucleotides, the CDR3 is TGTGCCAGCAGCTATTACGGGACAGCGAACACCGGGGAGCTGTTTTTT. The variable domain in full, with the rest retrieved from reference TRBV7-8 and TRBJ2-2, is GAGVSQSPRYKVAKRGQDVALRCDPISGHVSLFWYQQALGQGPEFLTYFQNEAQLDKSGLPSDRFFAERPEGSVSTLKIQRTQQEDSAVYLCASSYYGTANTGELFFGEGSRLTVL.

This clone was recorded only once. The CDR3 coding sequence is TGTGCCAGCAGCCAAGGTTCAGCCGGGGGCACTGAAGCTTTCTTT. Protein sequence: CASSQGSAGGTEAFF. This sequence joins TRBV3-1 (or the pseudogene TRBV3-2) and TRBJ1-1, with a weak D call TRBD1 (5 bases). The CDR3 spans 15 residues. Germline V gene sequence: CDR1 LGHDT, CDR2 YNNKEL (reference sequence). V was trimmed by 1 base and J by 4 bases, leaving 13 bases between them.

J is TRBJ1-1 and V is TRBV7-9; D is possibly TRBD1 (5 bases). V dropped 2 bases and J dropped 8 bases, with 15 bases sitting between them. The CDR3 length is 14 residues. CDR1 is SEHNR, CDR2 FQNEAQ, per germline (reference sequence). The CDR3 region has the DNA TGTGCCAGCAGCTTAAGTCAGGGTTCATCGGAAGCTTTCTTT. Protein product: CASSLSQGSSEAFF.

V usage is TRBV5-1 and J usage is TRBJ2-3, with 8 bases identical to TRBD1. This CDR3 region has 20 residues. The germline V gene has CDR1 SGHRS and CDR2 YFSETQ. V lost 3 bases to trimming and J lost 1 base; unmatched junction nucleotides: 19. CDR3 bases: TGCGCCAGCAGCTCCCCGCGGGACAGGCCCTTGAGTTTGGGCACAGATACGCAGTATTTT. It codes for CASSSPRDRPLSLGTDTQYF.

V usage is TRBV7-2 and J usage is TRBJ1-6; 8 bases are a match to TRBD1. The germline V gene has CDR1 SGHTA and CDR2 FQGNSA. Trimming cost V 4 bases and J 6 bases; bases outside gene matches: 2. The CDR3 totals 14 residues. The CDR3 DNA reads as TGTGCCAGCAGCTGGACAGGGCCTAATTCACCCCTCCACTTT. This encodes CASSWTGPNSPLHF.

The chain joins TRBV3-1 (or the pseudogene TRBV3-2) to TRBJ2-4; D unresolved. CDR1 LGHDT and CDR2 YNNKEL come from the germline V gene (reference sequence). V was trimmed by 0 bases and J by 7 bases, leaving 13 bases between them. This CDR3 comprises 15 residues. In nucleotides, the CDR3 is TGTGCCAGCAGCCAAGATTGGTCTAGATACAACATTCAGTACTTC. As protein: CASSQDWSRYNIQYF.

CDR3 sequence: CASSYSRWRASYEQYF. CDR3 nucleotides: TGTGCCAGCAGTTACTCAAGGTGGAGGGCCTCCTACGAGCAGTACTTC. The chain employs TRBV6-5 and TRBJ2-7; possibly TRBD2 for D (6 bases). The CDR3 is 16 amino acids. From germline, CDR1 is MNHEY and CDR2 SVGAGI. The ends were cut back, 0 bases at V and 0 bases at J, with 12 bases in the middle.

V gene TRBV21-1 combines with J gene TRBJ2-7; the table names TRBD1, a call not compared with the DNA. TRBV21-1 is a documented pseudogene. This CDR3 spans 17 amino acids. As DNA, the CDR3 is TGTGCCATCTCACCGGGACAGGGGACGCGGATTTCCTACGAGCAGTACTTC. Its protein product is CAISPGQGTRISYEQYF.

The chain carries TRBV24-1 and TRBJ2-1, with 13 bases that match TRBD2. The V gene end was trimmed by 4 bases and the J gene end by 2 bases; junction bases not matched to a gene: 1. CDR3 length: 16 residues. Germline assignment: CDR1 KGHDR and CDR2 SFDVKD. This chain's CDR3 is CATSDGLAGAYNEQFF. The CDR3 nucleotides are TGTGCCACCAGTGACGGACTAGCGGGGGCCTACAATGAGCAGTTCTTC.

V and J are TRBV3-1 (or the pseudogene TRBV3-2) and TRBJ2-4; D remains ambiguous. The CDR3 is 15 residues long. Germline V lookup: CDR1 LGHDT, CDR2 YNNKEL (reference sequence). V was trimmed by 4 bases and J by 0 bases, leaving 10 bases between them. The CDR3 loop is CASSRNRQAKNIQYF. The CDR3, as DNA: TGTGCCAGCAGCCGAAATCGACAAGCCAAAAACATTCAGTACTTC.

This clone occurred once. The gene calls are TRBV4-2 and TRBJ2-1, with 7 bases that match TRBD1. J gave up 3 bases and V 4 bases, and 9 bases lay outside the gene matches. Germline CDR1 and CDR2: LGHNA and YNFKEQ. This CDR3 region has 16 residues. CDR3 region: CASSRGQTGNYNEQFF. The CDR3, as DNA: TGTGCCAGCAGCCGAGGTCAGACAGGGAACTACAATGAGCAGTTCTTC.

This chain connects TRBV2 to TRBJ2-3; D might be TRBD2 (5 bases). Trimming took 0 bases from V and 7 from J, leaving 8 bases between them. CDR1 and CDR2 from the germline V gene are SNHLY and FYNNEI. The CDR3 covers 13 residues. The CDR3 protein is CASSEAPGNTQYF. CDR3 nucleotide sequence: TGTGCCAGCAGTGAAGCGCCGGGGAATACGCAGTATTTT.

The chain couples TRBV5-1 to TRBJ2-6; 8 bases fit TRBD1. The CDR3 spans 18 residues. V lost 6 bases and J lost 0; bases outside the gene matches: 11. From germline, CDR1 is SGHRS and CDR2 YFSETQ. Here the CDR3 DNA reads TGCGCCAGCACACCCTCGGGACAGGTAGTCTCTGGGGCCAACGTCCTGACTTTC. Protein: CASTPSGQVVSGANVLTF.

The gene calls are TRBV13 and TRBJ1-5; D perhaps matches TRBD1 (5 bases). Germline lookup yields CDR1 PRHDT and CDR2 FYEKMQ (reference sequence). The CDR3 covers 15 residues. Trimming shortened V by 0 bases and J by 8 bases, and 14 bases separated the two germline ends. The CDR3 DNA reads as TGTGCCAGCAGCTTAGGGTACGGGGGTTGGGAGCCCCAGCATTTT. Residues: CASSLGYGGWEPQHF. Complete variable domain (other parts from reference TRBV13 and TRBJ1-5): AAGVIQSPRHLIKEKRETATLKCYPIPRHDTVYWYQQGPGQDPQFLISFYEKMQSDKGSIPDRFSAQQFSDYHSELNMSSLELGDSALYFCASSLGYGGWEPQHFGDGTRLSIL.

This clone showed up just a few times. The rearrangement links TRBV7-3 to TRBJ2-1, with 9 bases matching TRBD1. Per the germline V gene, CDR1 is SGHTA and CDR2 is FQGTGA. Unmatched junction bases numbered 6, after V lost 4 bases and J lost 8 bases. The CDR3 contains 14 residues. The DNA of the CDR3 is TGTGCCAGCAGCTCCAGAACAGGGGGCGATGAGCAGTTCTTC. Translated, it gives CASSSRTGGDEQFF.

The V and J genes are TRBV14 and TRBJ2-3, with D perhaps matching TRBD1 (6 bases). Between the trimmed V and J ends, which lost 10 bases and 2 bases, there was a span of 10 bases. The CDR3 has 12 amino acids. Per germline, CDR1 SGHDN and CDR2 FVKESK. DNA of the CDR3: TGTGCCACAAGACAGGACACAGATACGCAGTATTTT. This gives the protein CATRQDTDTQYF.